The 19 T cell receptor beta chains given below trace back to one sample, sequenced in a study of graft-versus-host responses after intestinal transplantation. Antigens for these TCRs are unknown. Produced via immunoSEQ multiplex PCR; TCRdb's table is partial and in-frame only. This table holds about 71,000 clones, around 95% found once. The sequencing here drew on unstimulated CD8+ T cells sorted from spleen or lymph node cells, taken before intestinal transplant. The receptors here all came from a human donor who received an intestinal transplant.

In this sample, this clone turned up a few times. This sequence joins TRBV19 and TRBJ1-5; unclear D gene. The CDR3 sequence is 13 residues long. CDR1 LNHDA and CDR2 SQIVND come from the germline V gene (reference sequence). The V end was cut by 5 bases, the J end by 3 bases, with 8 bases between. CDR3 amino acids: CASSQRDNQPQHF. In DNA, the CDR3 is TGTGCCAGTAGTCAGCGCGACAATCAGCCCCAGCATTTT. Using reference TRBV19 and TRBJ1-5 for the parts outside the CDR3, the full variable domain is DGGITQSPKYLFRKEGQNVTLSCEQNLNHDAMYWYRQDPGQGLRLIYYSQIVNDFQKGDIAEGYSVSREKKESFPLTVTSAQKNPTAFYLCASSQRDNQPQHFGDGTRLSIL.

The rearrangement links TRBV7-6 to TRBJ2-7, with TRBD2 identical over 14 bases. Germline-derived CDR1 and CDR2 are SGHVS and FNYEAQ. The length of the CDR3 is 18 residues. Losses at the gene ends were 0 bases for V and 3 bases for J; bases not matched to a gene: 7. The CDR3 here is CASSLAAQGLAGDYEQYF. Written as DNA, the CDR3 is TGTGCCAGCAGCTTAGCGGCTCAGGGACTAGCGGGAGACTACGAGCAGTACTTC.

The chain links TRBV12-5 to TRBJ1-2; D is unclear. CDR3 size: 15 residues. V was clipped by 2 bases and J by 4 bases, with 14 bases between them. Germline V lookup: CDR1 LGHNT, CDR2 FRNRAP. The CDR3 nucleotides read TGTGCTAGTGGTTTGTACCAGTTTCCCGGCTATGGCTACACCTTC. The encoded protein is CASGLYQFPGYGYTF.

The V gene is TRBV5-4, the J gene TRBJ2-7, with 8 nucleotides matching TRBD2. V lost 4 bases, J lost 0 bases, and 9 bases stayed unmatched. The germline CDR1 and CDR2 sequences are SGHNT and YYREEE (reference sequence). This CDR3 region has 16 residues. CDR3 residues: CASSPATGRGSYEQYF. The CDR3 DNA sequence: TGTGCCAGCAGCCCGGCAACCGGGAGGGGCTCCTACGAGCAGTACTTC.

The chain employs TRBV28 and TRBJ2-1, with TRBD1 identical over 7 bases. This CDR3 contains 14 residues. V lost 2 bases and J lost 7; bases outside the gene matches: 5. From germline, CDR1 is MDHEN and CDR2 SYDVKM. The chain's CDR3 is CASSLQPQGNEQFF. The CDR3 DNA reads TGTGCCAGCAGTTTACAACCACAGGGGAATGAGCAGTTCTTC.

The V gene is TRBV13, the J gene TRBJ2-7, with no clear D. The germline gives CDR1 PRHDT, CDR2 FYEKMQ (reference sequence). This CDR3 region has 11 residues. V was pared by 2 bases and J by 5 bases, with 4 bases between. The CDR3 DNA is TGTGCCAGCAGCTTACGGGACGAGCAGTACTTC. Its protein product is CASSLRDEQYF.

The chain carries TRBV27 and TRBJ2-7; TRBD2 matches at 8 bases. The germline CDR1 and CDR2 sequences are MNHEY and SMNVEV (reference sequence). V shed 3 bases, J shed 6 bases, and the junction held 4 bases outside the gene matches. The CDR3 has 13 amino acids. The CDR3 DNA follows: TGTGCCAGCAGTTTTGGGCTAGCGGGCGAGCAGTACTTC. As protein: CASSFGLAGEQYF.

J is TRBJ1-2 and V is TRBV2; no clear D gene. Trimming shortened V by 7 bases and J by 4 bases, and 13 bases separated the two germline ends. The germline V gene encodes CDR1 SNHLY and CDR2 FYNNEI. The CDR3 contains 13 residues. The CDR3 DNA follows: TGTGCCAGCACGCCAGGACCGCGCTATGGCTACACCTTC. Translation: CASTPGPRYGYTF.

The chain uses TRBV27 and TRBJ1-4; TRBD1 aligns across 7 bases. Germline assignment: CDR1 MNHEY and CDR2 SMNVEV (reference sequence). V was clipped by 6 bases and J by 4 bases; unmatched bases: 5. The CDR3 sequence is 14 residues long. The CDR3 loop is CASRRGQVNEKLFF. In DNA, the CDR3 is TGTGCCAGCAGGAGAGGACAGGTTAATGAAAAACTGTTTTTT.

The chain has TRBV2 and TRBJ2-7; TRBD1 aligns across 8 bases. Trimming at V came to 5 bases and at J to 4 bases, leaving 13 bases not matched to a gene. The CDR3 is 16 amino acids. The germline V gene encodes CDR1 SNHLY and CDR2 FYNNEI. CDR3 DNA: TGTGCCAGCAGTACCACCCTCGGGACAGGACTGTACGAGCAGTACTTC. Translating gives CASSTTLGTGLYEQYF.

As regards this clone: Other nucleotide sequences from this sample produce the same CDR3. The chain combines TRBV9 with TRBJ2-2; 11 bases are a match to TRBD1. The CDR3 sequence is 19 residues long. Germline V gene data show CDR1 as SGDLS and CDR2 as YYNGEE. J gave up 3 bases and V 6 bases, and 16 bases lay outside the gene matches. Written as DNA, the CDR3 is TGTGCCAGCACCAATCCTTCGTCGGGACAGGGGGGTCACACCGGGGAGCTGTTTTTT. Its translation is CASTNPSSGQGGHTGELFF.

The genes are TRBV7-9 and TRBJ2-7; 10 nucleotides agree with TRBD1. The CDR3 sequence is 14 residues long. The ends lost 0 bases at V and 5 bases at J; junction bases unmatched: 1. CDR1 and CDR2 (germline): SEHNR, FQNEAQ (reference sequence). As DNA, the CDR3 is TGTGCCAGCAGCTTAGCCGACAGGGGGCACGAGCAGTACTTC. This encodes CASSLADRGHEQYF. The full variable domain, rest sourced from reference TRBV7-9 and TRBJ2-7, is DTGVSQNPRHKITKRGQNVTFRCDPISEHNRLYWYRQTLGQGPEFLTYFQNEAQLEKSRLLSDRFSAERPKGSFSTLEIQRTEQGDSAMYLCASSLADRGHEQYFGPGTRLTVT.

This clone was detected once. The rearrangement joins TRBV9 to TRBJ2-3; 11 bases are shared with TRBD1. The CDR3 is 18 residues long. V lost 3 bases, J lost 2 bases, and 11 bases stayed unmatched. CDR1 and CDR2 from the germline V gene are SGDLS and YYNGEE. In DNA, the CDR3 is TGTGCCAGCAGCGGTGGGTCGGGACAGGGGGGAGACACAGATACGCAGTATTTT. Its translation is CASSGGSGQGGDTDTQYF.

This chain links TRBV7-9 with TRBJ1-5, with 11 bases aligning to TRBD1. CDR1 and CDR2 from the germline V gene are SEHNR and FQNEAQ (reference sequence). The CDR3 has 15 residues. J gave up 6 bases and V 4 bases, and 5 bases lay outside the gene matches. The CDR3 is CASSSGTGGGQPQHF. In DNA, the CDR3 is TGTGCCAGCAGCTCCGGGACAGGGGGTGGTCAGCCCCAGCATTTT.

The V and J genes are TRBV9 and TRBJ1-4; a possible D gene is TRBD1 (5 bases). The V end lost 0 bases, the J end lost 5 bases, and 8 bases lay between the germline ends. The germline gives CDR1 SGDLS, CDR2 YYNGEE. CDR3 size: 14 residues. In DNA form, the CDR3 reads TGTGCCAGCAGCGTAGATACAGGAAATGAAAAACTGTTTTTT. Its translation: CASSVDTGNEKLFF.

The rearrangement links TRBV27 to TRBJ1-1; the match to TRBD1 covers 8 bases. The CDR3 consists of 16 residues. CDR1 is MNHEY and CDR2 is SMNVEV in the germline V gene (reference sequence). V was pared by 2 bases and J by 0 bases, with 5 bases of the junction left unmatched. The CDR3: CASSLSRGQVNTEAFF. The CDR3 nucleotides are TGTGCCAGCAGTTTAAGCAGGGGGCAGGTGAACACTGAAGCTTTCTTT.

V usage is TRBV7-3 and J usage is TRBJ2-3, with a tentative D call TRBD2 (6 bases). The V end was cut by 0 bases, the J end by 3 bases, with 10 bases between. Germline V lookup: CDR1 SGHTA, CDR2 FQGTGA. The CDR3 is 15 residues long. CDR3 nucleotides: TGTGCCAGCAGCTTAACGGGGGGTAGTACAGATACGCAGTATTTT. Encoded protein: CASSLTGGSTDTQYF.

This chain joins TRBV5-1 and TRBJ2-7; no clear D gene. From germline, CDR1 is SGHRS and CDR2 YFSETQ. Trimming took 3 bases from V and 3 from J, leaving 13 bases between them. The CDR3 sequence is 14 residues long. The CDR3: CASSSETALYEQYF. The CDR3 nucleotides are TGCGCCAGCAGCTCCGAAACTGCTCTCTACGAGCAGTACTTC.

J is TRBJ2-6 and V is TRBV11-2; D is possibly TRBD2 (6 bases). With 7 bases removed from V and 2 bases from J, the gap between germline ends came to 21 bases. The CDR3 contains 18 residues. Germline loops: CDR1 SGHAT, CDR2 FQNNGV. The CDR3 coding sequence is TGTGCCAGCACCCAGTCCGGGACTGACGGTCCTGGGGCCAACGTCCTGACTTTC. Residues: CASTQSGTDGPGANVLTF.